The 21 T cell receptor beta chains presented below share a single source sample, sequenced in a study of T cells in Graves' hyperthyroidism and ophthalmopathy. The investigators amplified TCR beta CDR3 regions from RNA transcripts. A first-round RT-PCR of the TCR CDR3 used the HTBI primer set. Using its own MiXCR run on the multiplex PCR reads, TCRdb lists one record per CDR3 protein. The sample lists nearly 750,000 distinct CDR3 sequences, just over 35% occurring once. The specimen was blood. The receptors come from a woman between 40 and 50 years old with Graves' hyperthyroidism.

The rearrangement links TRBV5-4 to TRBJ1-4; D is unresolved. Trimming left V 3 bases short and J 3 bases short, with 9 bases between. This CDR3 comprises 14 residues. Looked up from germline, CDR1 is SGHNT and CDR2 is YYREEE (reference sequence). As DNA, the CDR3 is TGTGCCAGCAGCTACAGCGACGCTAATGAAAAACTGTTTTTT. Protein: CASSYSDANEKLFF.

This clonotype was observed at least ten times. The CDR3 DNA reads as TGTGCCAGCAGCATGACAGGGGACTATGGCTACACCTTC. As protein: CASSMTGDYGYTF. J is TRBJ1-2 and V is TRBV6-5, with 8 bases identical to TRBD1. The J segment lost 3 bases and the V segment lost 6 bases, leaving 3 bases of the junction unmatched. Germline CDR1 and CDR2: MNHEY and SVGAGI. CDR3 length: 13 residues.

V is TRBV18 and J is TRBJ2-7; 10 bases line up with TRBD2. V was clipped by 2 bases and J by 5 bases; unmatched bases: 3. Germline loops: CDR1 KGHSH, CDR2 LQKENI. CDR3 length equals 14 residues. Written as DNA, the CDR3 is TGTGCCAGCTCACCAACTAGCGGGATGCACGAGCAGTACTTC. This codes for CASSPTSGMHEQYF.

In this sample, this clonotype turned up once. The rearrangement links TRBV25-1 to TRBJ2-5; D is possibly TRBD1 (6 bases). Trimming removed 5 bases at V and 4 bases at J, with 17 bases between. This CDR3 is built from 15 residues. Looked up from germline, CDR1 is MGHDK and CDR2 is SYGVNS. The DNA for the CDR3 is TGTGCCAGCAGTCCTTCGACAGGTTTACGAGAGACCCAGTACTTC. It codes for CASSPSTGLRETQYF.

The V call is TRBV7-8, the J call TRBJ2-5, with 9 bases lining up with TRBD1. CDR3 length: 17 amino acids. CDR1 is SGHVS and CDR2 is FQNEAQ in the germline V gene. The V segment lost 5 bases and the J segment 5 bases; nucleotides outside the gene matches: 15. CDR3 nucleotide sequence: TGTGCCAGCAGCCTTACCTACTACAGGGGGCGAGGGGAGACCCAGTACTTC. It translates to CASSLTYYRGRGETQYF.

The CDR3 spells CASSLGQGGGLTEAFF. The CDR3 nucleotides read TGTGCCAGCAGCTTGGGACAGGGGGGTGGGTTAACTGAAGCTTTCTTT. The chain joins TRBV7-6 to TRBJ1-1; 11 positions agree with TRBD1. The CDR3 has 16 residues. The V gene's germline CDR1 is SGHVS and CDR2 FNYEAQ. V gave up 3 bases and J gave up 5 bases; unmatched junction bases: 8.

This clonotype was detected a few times. V gene TRBV6-5 combines with J gene TRBJ1-5, with no clear D. The V gene lost 5 bases and the J gene lost 9 bases, with 14 bases spanning the gap. CDR1 is MNHEY and CDR2 is SVGAGI in the germline V gene. The CDR3 is 13 residues long. The CDR3, as DNA: TGTGCCAGCAGTCACGGGCTCCCAAGGCCCCAGCATTTT. Its translation: CASSHGLPRPQHF.

This clonotype was counted at least ten times. This sequence joins TRBV7-2 and TRBJ1-3; no clear D gene. The V gene's germline CDR1 is SGHTA and CDR2 FQGNSA. With 0 bases removed from V and 0 bases from J, the gap between germline ends came to 6 bases. CDR3 length: 15 amino acids. The CDR3 protein is CASSLAARSGNTIYF. DNA of the CDR3: TGTGCCAGCAGCTTAGCGGCGCGCTCTGGAAACACCATATATTTT.

This clonotype has a count of ten or more. The V and J genes are TRBV7-3 and TRBJ1-1, with D unresolved. There are 14 residues in the CDR3. With 3 bases removed from V and 1 base from J, the gap between germline ends came to 9 bases. CDR1 is SGHTA and CDR2 is FQGTGA in the germline V gene. CDR3 region: CASSFGRKNTEAFF. The CDR3 DNA reads as TGTGCCAGCAGCTTCGGACGGAAGAACACTGAAGCTTTCTTT. Filled out from reference TRBV7-3 and TRBJ1-1, the complete variable domain reads GAGVSQTPSNKVTEKGKYVELRCDPISGHTALYWYRQSLGQGPEFLIYFQGTGAADDSGLPNDRFFAVRPEGSVSTLKIQRTERGDSAVYLCASSFGRKNTEAFFGQGTRLTVV.

V gene TRBV7-3 combines with J gene TRBJ2-2; D is undetermined. Germline V gives CDR1 SGHTA, CDR2 FQGTGA. V was shortened by 1 base and J by 4 bases, with 7 bases between the two germline ends. The CDR3 has 14 amino acids. CDR3 bases: TGTGCCAGCAGCTTAATCCCCGCCACCGGGGAGCTGTTTTTT. Protein sequence: CASSLIPATGELFF.

The sample holds one count of this clonotype. The gene calls are TRBV2 and TRBJ2-2; TRBD1 aligns across 7 bases. CDR3 size: 16 residues. Germline CDR1 is SNHLY and CDR2 is FYNNEI. J gave up 1 base and V 0 bases, and 2 bases lay outside the gene matches. The CDR3 here is CASSEATGRNTGELFF. CDR3 DNA: TGTGCCAGCAGTGAAGCGACAGGGAGGAACACCGGGGAGCTGTTTTTT. The full variable domain, completed using reference TRBV2 and TRBJ2-2, is EPEVTQTPSHQVTQMGQEVILRCVPISNHLYFYWYRQILGQKVEFLVSFYNNEISEKSEIFDDQFSVERPDGSNFTLKIRSTKLEDSAMYFCASSEATGRNTGELFFGEGSRLTVL.

In the case of this clonotype: One end of the junction is discordant with germline, which a read error may explain. The chain couples TRBV10-2 to TRBJ2-2, with a possible D match to TRBD1 (7 bases). The CDR3 runs 14 residues. Germline V gene sequence: CDR1 WSHSY, CDR2 SAAADI. The CDR3 sequence: CASRIAGGTGELFF. The CDR3 coding sequence is TGTGCCAGCAGGATCGCAGGGGGGACCGGGGAGCTGTTTTTT.

About this clonotype itself: Since a much larger clone is just one base distant, this may be a read error. Written as DNA, the CDR3 is TGTGCCAGCAAGGGAGTTAGGGGGCGGGTGAACACTGAAGCTTTCTTT. It yields the protein CASKGVRGRVNTEAFF. This chain joins TRBV19 and TRBJ1-1; 7 nucleotides line up with TRBD1. Germline assignment: CDR1 LNHDA and CDR2 SQIVND (reference sequence). The CDR3 is made up of 16 amino acids. J was trimmed by 0 bases and V by 9 bases; bases with no gene match: 13.

V is TRBV12-3 or TRBV12-4 and J is TRBJ1-5, with TRBD1 matching over 10 bases. Unmatched junction bases numbered 10, after V lost 5 bases and J lost 3 bases. CDR3 length: 17 amino acids. The CDR3 here is CASSPGTGAADNQPQHF. In nucleotides, the CDR3 is TGTGCCAGCAGTCCCGGGACAGGGGCCGCCGACAATCAGCCCCAGCATTTT.

This clonotype was observed at least ten times. V gene TRBV4-3 combines with J gene TRBJ1-2; a weak D match, TRBD1 (6 bases). Germline values: CDR1 LGHNA, CDR2 YSLEER. V gave up 2 bases and J gave up 5 bases, with 12 bases separating them. The CDR3 contains 14 residues. The CDR3 loop reads CASSQTPGAYGYTF. The CDR3, as DNA: TGCGCCAGCAGCCAAACGCCAGGGGCTTATGGCTACACCTTC.

The gene calls are TRBV19 and TRBJ1-2, with a weak D call TRBD1 (6 bases). This CDR3 is 16 amino acids long. Germline V lookup: CDR1 LNHDA, CDR2 SQIVND (reference sequence). Trimming cost V 4 bases and J 4 bases, with 19 bases left between them. CDR3 residues: CASSTTRQDGGYGYTF. CDR3 DNA: TGTGCCAGTAGTACAACCCGACAGGATGGGGGCTATGGCTACACCTTC.

The chain joins TRBV11-2 to TRBJ2-7; TRBD1 matches 8 bases. The J segment lost 3 bases and the V segment lost 5 bases, leaving 15 bases of the junction unmatched. This CDR3 comprises 17 residues. Germline CDR1 and CDR2: SGHAT and FQNNGV. The CDR3 DNA reads TGTGCCAGCAGCCAAGACAGGGGTCAGAGTAGGCTCTACGAGCAGTACTTC. Its translation: CASSQDRGQSRLYEQYF.

This clonotype has ten or more counts. V and J are TRBV7-9 and TRBJ2-7, with 13 bases lining up with TRBD2. V lost 5 bases, J lost 6 bases, and 4 bases stayed unmatched. The CDR3 sequence is 14 residues long. Germline V gene data show CDR1 as SEHNR and CDR2 as FQNEAQ (reference sequence). This CDR3 reads CASSTGTSGVEQYF. The CDR3 DNA is TGTGCCAGCAGCACGGGGACTAGCGGGGTCGAGCAGTACTTC.

To note about this clonotype: This may be a read error: a much more frequent sequence differs by one nucleotide. This chain links TRBV19 with TRBJ1-1; unclear D gene. Trimming pared 2 bases from V and 5 bases from J, leaving 15 bases between. Germline V gene lookup returns CDR1 LNHDA and CDR2 SQIVND (reference sequence). The CDR3 totals 15 residues. The CDR3 region is CASSITGGVDTEAFF. The DNA for the CDR3 is TGTGCCAGTAGTATAACCGGCGGGGTTGATACTGAAGCTTTCTTT.

This clonotype was counted only a few times. The CDR3 spells CASTGQTAYEQYF. CDR3 nucleotide sequence: TGTGCCAGCACCGGACAGACCGCCTACGAGCAGTACTTC. This chain joins TRBV10-3 and TRBJ2-7; TRBD1 might be the D (6 bases). Germline-derived CDR1 and CDR2 are ENHRY and SYGVKD. V shed 10 bases and J shed 2 bases, with 15 bases lying between them. The CDR3 spans 13 residues.

V and J are TRBV12-3 or TRBV12-4 and TRBJ2-7, with TRBD1 identical over 7 bases. This CDR3 region has 16 residues. V shed 5 bases and J 0 bases; nucleotides not matched to a gene: 10. CDR3 residues: CASSKGRDRLSYEQYF. The CDR3 DNA reads as TGTGCCAGCAGTAAGGGCCGGGACAGACTCTCCTACGAGCAGTACTTC.